What follows are 27 T cell receptor beta chains derived from one specimen sequenced in a study of blood T cell repertoires in COVID-19. Generated by immunoSEQ multiplex PCR, the TCRdb table keeps only in-frame clones and is missing some. The sample records around 63,000 clones, roughly 90% being singletons. Sequences were obtained from peripheral blood. The receptors were sampled from an older woman with acute or convalescent COVID-19.

The gene calls are TRBV14 and TRBJ2-5; D ambiguous. CDR3 length equals 12 residues. Germline CDR1 reads SGHDN; CDR2 reads FVKESK. V lost 0 bases and J lost 5, with 4 bases in between. The CDR3 is CASSQDPETQYF. Written as DNA, the CDR3 is TGTGCCAGCAGCCAAGATCCGGAGACCCAGTACTTC.

J is TRBJ2-2 and V is TRBV28, with TRBD2 as a possible D gene (6 bases). The V gene lost 3 bases and the J gene lost 5 bases, with 10 bases spanning the gap. The CDR3 loop spans 14 amino acids. The germline CDR1 and CDR2 sequences are MDHEN and SYDVKM. This CDR3 is CASSLLAITGELFF. The CDR3 coding sequence is TGTGCCAGCAGTTTGCTAGCGATTACCGGGGAGCTGTTTTTT.

This rearrangement joins TRBV12-3 or TRBV12-4 to TRBJ2-7; possible D gene TRBD1, 5 bases. CDR3 length: 13 amino acids. Trimming shortened V by 5 bases and J by 1 base, and 9 bases separated the two germline ends. In nucleotides, the CDR3 is TGTGCCAGCAGTAGGGGTGGGTCCTACGAGCAGTACGTC. It translates to CASSRGGSYEQYV.

The gene calls are TRBV7-9 and TRBJ1-1; tentative D call: TRBD1 (6 bases). Germline CDR1 reads SEHNR; CDR2 reads FQNEAQ (reference sequence). This CDR3 has 13 amino acids. Between the trimmed V and J ends, which lost 5 bases and 10 bases, there was a span of 17 bases. The CDR3 reads CASSAEAGVGAFF. The CDR3 region has the DNA TGTGCCAGCAGCGCCGAGGCAGGGGTAGGAGCTTTCTTT.

The chain couples TRBV7-9 to TRBJ1-6; no reliable D call. This CDR3 spans 17 amino acids. With 4 bases removed from V and 4 bases from J, the gap between germline ends came to 17 bases. Germline values: CDR1 SEHNR, CDR2 FQNEAQ (reference sequence). This CDR3 reads CASSSFPGSGYNSPLHF. CDR3 nucleotides: TGTGCCAGCAGCTCCTTCCCGGGCAGCGGATATAATTCACCCCTCCACTTT. Complete variable domain (other parts from reference TRBV7-9 and TRBJ1-6): DTGVSQNPRHKITKRGQNVTFRCDPISEHNRLYWYRQTLGQGPEFLTYFQNEAQLEKSRLLSDRFSAERPKGSFSTLEIQRTEQGDSAMYLCASSSFPGSGYNSPLHFGNGTRLTVT.

This clone is a singleton in its sample. This chain links TRBV20-1 with TRBJ1-5; weak D call: TRBD1 (5 bases). This CDR3 is built from 15 residues. Trimming stripped 3 bases from V and 5 bases from J, with 17 bases between. The V gene's germline CDR1 is DFQATT and CDR2 SNEGSKA (reference sequence). CDR3 nucleotides: TGCAGTGCTAGTTTCGGCTACTGGGGCGATCAGCCCCAGCATTTT. It encodes CSASFGYWGDQPQHF.

V gene TRBV6-5 combines with J gene TRBJ1-1, with 10 bases that match TRBD1. The germline V gene encodes CDR1 MNHEY and CDR2 SVGAGI. The CDR3 is made up of 16 amino acids. V was pared by 1 base and J by 5 bases, with 7 bases of the junction left unmatched. CDR3 DNA sequence: TGTGCCAGCAGTTACTTCTTCGGACAGGGGGGGACTGAAGCTTTCTTT. Its protein product is CASSYFFGQGGTEAFF.

This sequence joins TRBV18 and TRBJ1-2; D is unresolved. V was trimmed by 2 bases and J by 2 bases, leaving 12 bases between them. The CDR3 loop spans 15 amino acids. Germline V gives CDR1 KGHSH, CDR2 LQKENI. DNA of the CDR3: TGTGCCAGCTCACCAGGAGCTGCAGCAAACTATGGCTACACCTTC. Protein product: CASSPGAAANYGYTF.

This chain links TRBV28 with TRBJ1-1; no clear D gene. Germline CDR1 reads MDHEN; CDR2 reads SYDVKM. CDR3 length equals 15 residues. V lost 5 bases and J lost 4, with 17 bases in between. The CDR3 here is CASSPRRRWGTEAFF. The CDR3 region has the DNA TGTGCCAGCAGTCCCCGGCGGAGGTGGGGCACTGAAGCTTTCTTT.

The genes are TRBV6-5 and TRBJ1-1, with 7 positions matching TRBD1. CDR3 length: 13 residues. The V gene's germline CDR1 is MNHEY and CDR2 SVGAGI. Unmatched junction bases numbered 4, after V lost 6 bases and J lost 3 bases. CDR3 residues: CASRHQGDTEAFF. Written as DNA, the CDR3 is TGTGCCAGCAGGCACCAGGGGGACACTGAAGCTTTCTTT.

This chain links TRBV6-6 with TRBJ2-7; TRBD1 matches at 12 bases. CDR3 length equals 14 residues. With V trimmed by 5 bases and J by 4 bases, 3 bases remained unmatched. Germline CDR1 and CDR2: MNHNY and SVGAGI (reference sequence). The CDR3 here is CASSGTGGRYEQYV. The CDR3 DNA reads as TGTGCCAGCAGTGGGACAGGGGGCAGGTACGAGCAGTACGTC.

The rearrangement links TRBV18 to TRBJ2-5; possibly TRBD1 for D (5 bases). Between the trimmed V and J ends, which lost 3 bases and 1 base, there was a span of 12 bases. The CDR3 loop spans 15 amino acids. The germline gives CDR1 KGHSH, CDR2 LQKENI. As DNA, the CDR3 is TGTGCCAGCTCACCGACAGCCCGAGCCCAAGAGACCCAGTACTTC. This sequence encodes CASSPTARAQETQYF.

This clone was observed a few times. The chain carries TRBV6-5 and TRBJ1-1; TRBD1 agrees at 7 bases. The CDR3 extends over 12 amino acids. Germline CDR1 MNHEY, CDR2 SVGAGI. The trim removed 4 bases at V and 6 bases at J, leaving 2 bases unmatched. The CDR3 nucleotides are TGTGCCAGCAGTTTAACAGGGGCTGAAGCTTTCTTT. Protein product: CASSLTGAEAFF.

The rearrangement uses TRBV6-5 and TRBJ2-1; 7 bases fit TRBD2. After removal of 7 bases from V and 5 bases from J, the junction contained 8 bases not matched to a gene. The CDR3 has 14 residues. Germline-derived CDR1 and CDR2 are MNHEY and SVGAGI. The CDR3: CASNPAGLHNEQFF. The CDR3, as DNA: TGTGCCAGCAATCCAGCGGGGCTACACAATGAGCAGTTCTTC.

This clone showed up just once. The chain is built from TRBV10-3 and TRBJ2-7; D might be TRBD2 (6 bases). The CDR3 has 15 amino acids. Trimming took 10 bases from V and 0 from J, leaving 19 bases between them. The germline CDR1 and CDR2 sequences are ENHRY and SYGVKD. CDR3 in amino acids: CATMPGDGGSYEQYV. In DNA, the CDR3 is TGTGCCACTATGCCGGGGGATGGGGGCTCCTACGAGCAGTACGTC.

This chain connects TRBV5-1 to TRBJ1-2; 7 bases are shared with TRBD1. V shed 1 base and J 4 bases; nucleotides not matched to a gene: 1. The CDR3 is made up of 13 amino acids. From germline, CDR1 is SGHRS and CDR2 YFSETQ. CDR3 sequence (DNA): TGCGCCAGCAGCTTGAACAGGGGCTATGGCTACACCTTC. This codes for CASSLNRGYGYTF.

This clone was recorded only once. The rearrangement joins TRBV11-2 to TRBJ1-3, with 8 bases fitting TRBD1. V shed 0 bases and J 0 bases; nucleotides not matched to a gene: 13. Germline CDR1 is SGHAT and CDR2 is FQNNGV. There are 20 residues in the CDR3. The DNA of the CDR3 is TGTGCCAGCAGCTTAGATCCGACAGGGGATTGGGTCAGCTCTGGAAACACCATATATTTT. Protein product: CASSLDPTGDWVSSGNTIYF.

This chain uses TRBV5-6 with TRBJ2-5; TRBD1 is a possible D gene (5 bases). CDR1 and CDR2 (germline): SGHDT, YYEEEE. Between the trimmed V and J ends, which lost 2 bases and 3 bases, there was a span of 11 bases. This CDR3 contains 14 residues. The chain's CDR3 is CASSFFAREETQYF. CDR3 nucleotide sequence: TGTGCCAGCAGCTTCTTTGCCAGGGAAGAGACCCAGTACTTC.

This clone has just one count. J is TRBJ2-1 and V is TRBV5-1; 13 positions match TRBD2. The germline CDR1 and CDR2 sequences are SGHRS and YFSETQ. This CDR3 is 16 amino acids long. Germline trimming cut 0 bases from V and 6 bases from J; bases unmatched to any gene: 3. The CDR3 sequence is CASSLVTSGGPNEQFF. CDR3 in DNA: TGCGCCAGCAGCTTGGTGACTAGCGGGGGGCCCAATGAGCAGTTCTTC.

The rearrangement links TRBV20-1 to TRBJ1-6, with a possible D match to TRBD1 (5 bases). Trimming cost V 3 bases and J 7 bases, with 16 bases left between them. The CDR3 length is 15 residues. CDR1 and CDR2 from the germline V gene are DFQATT and SNEGSKA (reference sequence). CDR3 amino acids: CSASSQGMENSPLHF. As DNA, the CDR3 is TGCAGTGCTAGTAGTCAGGGAATGGAGAATTCACCCCTCCACTTT.

V and J are TRBV6-5 and TRBJ1-5; 9 nucleotides agree with TRBD1. The germline V gene encodes CDR1 MNHEY and CDR2 SVGAGI. The CDR3 has 15 residues. V was clipped by 6 bases and J by 6 bases; unmatched bases: 9. The CDR3 is CASSPGTGLGQPQHF. The CDR3 region has the DNA TGTGCCAGCAGCCCCGGGACAGGGTTAGGTCAGCCCCAGCATTTT.

This rearrangement joins TRBV5-1 to TRBJ2-1; 8 positions agree with TRBD2. The CDR3 is 13 amino acids. Trimming removed 4 bases from V and 9 bases from J; junction bases left unmatched: 6. Germline CDR1 reads SGHRS; CDR2 reads YFSETQ. CDR3 sequence reads: CASSPRTSREQFF. DNA for the CDR3: TGCGCCAGCAGCCCGCGGACTAGCCGTGAGCAGTTCTTC.

J is TRBJ2-1 and V is TRBV7-9, with 11 bases that match TRBD2. J gave up 3 bases and V 5 bases, and 6 bases lay outside the gene matches. The germline V gene has CDR1 SEHNR and CDR2 FQNEAQ (reference sequence). The length of the CDR3 is 16 residues. DNA for the CDR3: TGTGCCAGCAGCCCTTTGGGACTAGCGGTCTACAATGAGCAGTTCTTC. Its protein is CASSPLGLAVYNEQFF.

This clone was detected only once. The rearrangement joins TRBV27 to TRBJ2-1; TRBD2 might be the D (6 bases). Per the germline V gene, CDR1 is MNHEY and CDR2 is SMNVEV (reference sequence). V was clipped by 3 bases and J by 8 bases, with 8 bases between them. This CDR3 comprises 12 residues. In DNA form, the CDR3 reads TGTGCCAGCAGTTTCGCGGGACATGAGCAGTTCTTC. Amino acid sequence: CASSFAGHEQFF.

V is TRBV5-1 and J is TRBJ2-5; the match to TRBD2 covers 10 bases. The CDR3 spans 16 residues. Germline V lookup: CDR1 SGHRS, CDR2 YFSETQ. Trimming at V came to 4 bases and at J to 1 base, leaving 7 bases not matched to a gene. CDR3 bases: TGCGCCAGCAGCCCCTTTGCTAGCGGGGGCCAAGAGACCCAGTACTTC. It codes for CASSPFASGGQETQYF.

This clone appeared a single time. The rearrangement uses TRBV9 and TRBJ1-5, with D uncertain. The CDR3 totals 15 residues. CDR1 is SGDLS, CDR2 YYNGEE, per germline. Trimming stripped 0 bases from V and 7 bases from J, with 14 bases between. Written as DNA, the CDR3 is TGTGCCAGCAGCGTAGGAGGCGGGCCGGGCCAGCCCCAGCATTTT. It is translated as CASSVGGGPGQPQHF.

The chain couples TRBV27 to TRBJ1-1; D may be TRBD1 (6 bases). CDR3 length: 15 residues. Germline V gene sequence: CDR1 MNHEY, CDR2 SMNVEV (reference sequence). Trimming took off 4 bases at V and 2 bases at J, with 14 bases between the two ends. The CDR3 DNA reads TGTGCCAGCAGTTCACCGGGACAAAGAAACACTGAAGCTTTCTTT. As protein: CASSSPGQRNTEAFF.